This T cell receptor (beta chain) derives from a study of cytomegalovirus exposure and HLA in healthy donors. Study-level findings and limits: Some V segments, including TRBV6-2 and TRBV6-3, were excluded as indistinguishable. Sequencing likely produced, as an artifact, a cluster of highly shared sequence variants.

60 Vbeta and 13 Jbeta primers were used in PCR. Using immunoSEQ multiplex PCR, the repertoire was profiled, and TCRdb retains in-frame clones only, with some absent. The sample consists of approximately 190,000 clones, more than 60% of them appearing once. The CDR3 sequence is 20 residues long. J was trimmed by 6 bases and V by 0 bases; bases with no gene match: 21. Comment on this clone: Its matching antigen is unknown.

The J gene is TRBJ2-7, the V gene TRBV23-1; 9 nucleotides agree with TRBD2. TRBV23-1 is filed as an ORF, its function uncertain. The sequenced sample consisted of PBMCs. The receptor was derived from a young woman in good health and CMV-seropositive. The CDR3 is CASSQSKAGREGPHPREQYF. CDR3 DNA sequence: TGCGCCAGCAGTCAATCGAAGGCAGGGCGGGAGGGCCCTCATCCTCGCGAGCAGTACTTC.